The following is a TCR beta chain sequence with its context. This clonotype was found a few times. The antigen it binds to is not known. No quality values exist for individual bases; no much larger clone is one base distant. Ficoll-Paque density gradient centrifugation was used to isolate PBMCs. These reads were obtained on an Illumina NovaSeq 6000. cDNA libraries for TCRalpha and TCRbeta were prepared by 5'RACE using constant-segment primers, with sample barcodes and unique molecular identifiers added. Trizol reagent was used to extract RNA from every sample. Libraries were amplified in two PCR steps, with a second sample barcode and Illumina TruSeq adapters added in the second step. The libraries were sequenced on an Illumina NovaSeq using 2 x 150 bp paired-end reads. As for how the authors treated the data: The reads were demultiplexed and collapsed into UMI-guided consensus sequences using migec v1.2.7. Using mixcr v2.1.11, UMI consensuses were aligned to TRA and TRB V and J templates and then assembled into clonotypes. A clonotype was counted as expanded or contracted only when both edgeR and NoisET called the clonotype significant, with the noise models trained on biological replicates. For edgeR calls, a false discovery rate-adjusted p below 0.01 and a log2 fold-change threshold of 1 were applied. PCA with hierarchical clustering of max-normalized trajectories of the 1000 most abundant clonotypes was used as exploratory dynamics analysis. Separately sequenced CD4+ and CD8+ repertoires were used to assign a CD4 or CD8 phenotype to each responding clone. TCRdb trimmed the raw reads at Q25, called clones with MiXCR and kept productive beta chains. Rows are unified per CDR3 protein, each entry keeping the most common DNA and genes. Here the V and J calls rest on TCRdb's processing, not on the authors' analysis. For this sample there are around 300,000 distinct CDR3 sequences; around 15% appear just once. The ten largest make up roughly a fifth of the sample.

Reading from cysteine to phenylalanine, the CDR3 counts 14 amino acids. Only the CDR3 region is kept as DNA, spanning 42 bases read in frame from base 1. Between the V and J ends, shortened by 5 bases and 1 base respectively, the junction contains 9 bases. This record belongs to a study of T-cell memory formation after mild COVID-19 (dated by TCRdb to about 2021). Describing the broader study: TCR sequence clusters from the two donors were found to be largely donor specific. Longitudinal TCRalpha and TCRbeta repertoire sequencing tracked T-cell clones expanding and contracting after mild COVID-19 in a couple of donors. Two young, previously healthy adult volunteers made up the cohort, one male and one female.

Paper-wide results and their limitations: Whether the second-wave clones peaking on day 37 were SARS-CoV-2 specific was not confirmed. The detection of some responding clones in pre-infection memory suggests that pre-existing cross-reactive memory T cells joined the SARS-CoV-2 response. Clones contracting from day 15 to 85 had balanced CD4/CD8 phenotypes, while a second wave expanding from day 15 to 37 was biased towards CD4+. Contracting CD4+ clones appeared mostly in the CM and EM memory subsets, whereas CD8+ clones were enriched in EMRA. Only two mild cases were covered by the study, and larger cohorts that include severe cases with pre-infection samples were considered necessary.

The source material was PBMCs or a T cell subset sorted from them (not recorded which). The source is a man between 18 and 29 years old who had mild COVID-19 (a few samples of this study predate the infection). The sample titles of this study are shuffled in the database, so cell type and time point are left out; the donor was told from shared clones. The chain is made from TRBV12-3 or TRBV12-4 and TRBJ1-3; a tentative D match to TRBD1 spans 6 bases. This receptor carries the CDR3 CASSAQGSGNTIYF. The DNA sequence is TGTGCCAGCAGTGCTCAGGGGTCTGGAAACACCATATATTTT.